This TCR beta chain stems from a study of blood T cell repertoires in COVID-19 (dated by TCRdb to the early 2020s). About the full investigation: Samples from collaborators originated in the United States, Italy and Spain and spanned both the acute and convalescent phases of COVID-19. Sample metadata almost always included a de-identified subject ID, COVID-19 status, age in years and sex. HLA class I and class II types, where available, came from metadata supplied by the sample provider rather than from assay-based typing. The samples were drawn from two sources: the first 160 participants of the ongoing ImmuneRACE study, and 950 to 1,500 subjects contributed by 6 global collaborators. The repertoires were made available in a free public database intended to serve as a resource for research on the immune response to SARS-CoV-2. The material from the prospective study consisted of cDNA or gDNA derived from T cells, B-cell-depleted T cells, or PBMCs. Subjects who had been exposed to COVID-19, were actively infected with it, or had recovered from it provided the deeply sampled blood TCRbeta repertoires that made up the dataset.

The collaborating institutions used their own protocols to collect whole blood in K2EDTA tubes. For TCRbeta analysis, collaborators shipped samples as frozen whole blood, isolated PBMCs, or DNA extracted from either of those sample types. TCRbeta CDR3 regions were amplified from genomic DNA using the immunoSEQ Assay, a bias-controlled multiplex PCR. The study's processing was this. Within the assay, amplification of reference gene primers was used to estimate how many nucleated cells each sample contained. To quantify the absolute abundance of each unique TCRbeta CDR3 rearrangement, sequence reads were collapsed and filtered. For each sample, productive Simpson clonality was calculated as the square root of Simpson's diversity index across productive rearrangements. TCRdb took this table from immuneACCESS and kept in-frame rearrangements with V and J called. Such tables lack part of the clones; where checked against another copy, unresolved V genes explain under half of the gap, and the rest is unexplained. V and J calls and clone size follow that table, whereas D and trimming were derived from the DNA. The sample table holds 160,000 or so clones, of which about 85% were seen once. The ten top clones hold approximately 1.1% of the sample.

Overall results and qualifications from the work: The amount of clinical and demographic metadata varied by source and participant and was provided uncurated.

The CDR3, from cysteine to phenylalanine, totals 13 residues. Only the CDR3 DNA stays, 39 bases, in frame from base 1. CDR1 and CDR2 are drawn from the germline V gene: MGHDK, SYGVNS. V gives up 7 bases and J gives up 5 bases, and the segment between their germline ends measures 11 bases. A word on this clone: Its antigen has not been determined. One base away there is no much larger clone; base qualities are not given.

The rearrangement combines TRBV25-1 with TRBJ2-2; matching of 5 bases hints at TRBD1 as the D gene. This receptor was obtained from a man aged 35 to 55 with acute or convalescent COVID-19. The sample consisted of peripheral blood. The CDR3 amino acid sequence is: CASTKDRTGELFF. The nucleotides are TGTGCCAGCACCAAAGACAGAACCGGGGAGCTGTTTTTT.